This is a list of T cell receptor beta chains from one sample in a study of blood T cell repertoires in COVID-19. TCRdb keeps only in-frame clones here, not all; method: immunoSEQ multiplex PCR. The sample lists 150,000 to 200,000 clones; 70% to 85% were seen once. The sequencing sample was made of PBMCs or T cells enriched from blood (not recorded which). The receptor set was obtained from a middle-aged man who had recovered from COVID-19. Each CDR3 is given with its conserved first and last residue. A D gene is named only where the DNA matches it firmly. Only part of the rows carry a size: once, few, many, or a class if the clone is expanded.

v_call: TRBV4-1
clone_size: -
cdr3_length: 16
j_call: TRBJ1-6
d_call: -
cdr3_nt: TGCGCCAGCAGCCAGGGGGAGGGTTCCTATAATTCACCCCTCCACTTT
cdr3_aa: CASSQGEGSYNSPLHF

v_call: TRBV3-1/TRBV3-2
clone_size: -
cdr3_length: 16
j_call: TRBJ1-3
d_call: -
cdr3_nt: TGTGCCAGCAGCCAAGAACTTTCAGGCAGTGGAAACACCATATATTTT
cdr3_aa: CASSQELSGSGNTIYF

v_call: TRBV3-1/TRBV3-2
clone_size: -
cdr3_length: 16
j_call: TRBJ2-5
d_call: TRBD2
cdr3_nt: TGTGCCAGCAGCTTAGCCGCTAGCGGGGGAGCCTGGGCCCAGTACTTC
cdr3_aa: CASSLAASGGAWAQYF

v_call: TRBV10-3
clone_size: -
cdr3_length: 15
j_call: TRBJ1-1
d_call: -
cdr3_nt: TGTGCCATCAGTGAGTCGCAGGTGACGAACACTGAAGCTTTCTTT
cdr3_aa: CAISESQVTNTEAFF

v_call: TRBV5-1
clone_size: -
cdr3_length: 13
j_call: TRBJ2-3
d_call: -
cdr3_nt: TGCGCCAGCAGCATGACTAGTACGGATACGCAGTATTTT
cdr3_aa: CASSMTSTDTQYF

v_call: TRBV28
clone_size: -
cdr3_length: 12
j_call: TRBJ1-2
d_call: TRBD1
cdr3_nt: TGTGCCAGCCGACAGGGGGCGCGTGGCTACACCTTC
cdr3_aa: CASRQGARGYTF

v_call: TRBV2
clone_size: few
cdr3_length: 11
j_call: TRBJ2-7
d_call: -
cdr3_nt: TGTGCCGGCGGCAGGGATGGCGAGCAGTACTTC
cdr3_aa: CAGGRDGEQYF

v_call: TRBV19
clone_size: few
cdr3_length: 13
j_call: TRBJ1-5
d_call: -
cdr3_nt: TGTGCCAGTAGTATTAAGGGGCCCGGGCCCCAGCATTTT
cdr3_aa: CASSIKGPGPQHF

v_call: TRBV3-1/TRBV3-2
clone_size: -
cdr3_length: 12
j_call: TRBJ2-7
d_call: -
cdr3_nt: TGTGCCAGCAGCCAAGCCCGGTTCGAGCAGTACTTC
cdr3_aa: CASSQARFEQYF

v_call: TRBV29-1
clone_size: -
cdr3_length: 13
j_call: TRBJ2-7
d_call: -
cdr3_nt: TGCAGCGTTGGGGTCAGACTCTCCTACGAGCAGTACTTC
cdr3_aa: CSVGVRLSYEQYF

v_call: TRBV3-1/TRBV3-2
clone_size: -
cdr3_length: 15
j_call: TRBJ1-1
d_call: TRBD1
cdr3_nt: TGTGCCAGCAGCCAAATAGGACAGGGGAACACTGAAGCTTTCTTT
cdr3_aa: CASSQIGQGNTEAFF

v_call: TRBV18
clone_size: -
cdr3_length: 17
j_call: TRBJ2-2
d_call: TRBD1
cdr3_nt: TGTGCCAGCTCGCCCGGGACAGGGGGGCGAGTGGCCGGGGAGCTGTTTTTT
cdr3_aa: CASSPGTGGRVAGELFF

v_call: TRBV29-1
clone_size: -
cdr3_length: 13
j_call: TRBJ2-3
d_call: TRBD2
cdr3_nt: TGCAGCGTTGAGCTAGCGGGGAGAGATACGCAGTATTTT
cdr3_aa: CSVELAGRDTQYF

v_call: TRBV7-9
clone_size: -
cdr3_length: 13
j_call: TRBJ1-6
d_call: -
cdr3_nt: TGTGCCAGCAGCTTCGGACAGAATTCACCCCTCCACTTT
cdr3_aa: CASSFGQNSPLHF

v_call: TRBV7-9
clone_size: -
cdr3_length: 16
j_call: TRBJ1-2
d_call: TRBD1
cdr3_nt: TGTGCCAGCAGCTTATTTACGGGACAGGGGGCATCTGGCTACACCTTC
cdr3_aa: CASSLFTGQGASGYTF

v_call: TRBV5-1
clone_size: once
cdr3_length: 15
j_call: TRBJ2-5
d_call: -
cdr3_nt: TGCGCCAGCAGCTTGGTGTCGGGCGGCGGGGAGACCCAGTACTTC
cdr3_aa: CASSLVSGGGETQYF

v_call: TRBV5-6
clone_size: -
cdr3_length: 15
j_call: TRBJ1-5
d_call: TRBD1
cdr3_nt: TGTGCCAGCAGCTTGTCCCGGACAGGGAATCAGCCCCAGCATTTT
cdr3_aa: CASSLSRTGNQPQHF

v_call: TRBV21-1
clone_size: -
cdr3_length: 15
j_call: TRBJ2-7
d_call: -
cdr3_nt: TGTGCCAGCAGCAGAACAGGGTTGAATCTCTACGAGCAGTACTTC
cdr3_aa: CASSRTGLNLYEQYF

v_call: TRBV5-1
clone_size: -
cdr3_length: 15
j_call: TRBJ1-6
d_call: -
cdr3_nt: TGCGCCAGCAGCCCAAGAGCGCGAGATAATTCACCCCTCCACTTT
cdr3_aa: CASSPRARDNSPLHF

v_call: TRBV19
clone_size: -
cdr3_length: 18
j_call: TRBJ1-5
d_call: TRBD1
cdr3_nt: TGTGCCAGTACCCGCGGTGCAGGGGGCAAATATAGCAATCAGCCCCAGCATTTT
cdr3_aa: CASTRGAGGKYSNQPQHF

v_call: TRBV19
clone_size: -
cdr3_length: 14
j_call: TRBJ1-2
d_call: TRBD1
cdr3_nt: TGTGCCAGTAGACGGACAGGGTCTAACTATGGCTACACCTTC
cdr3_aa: CASRRTGSNYGYTF

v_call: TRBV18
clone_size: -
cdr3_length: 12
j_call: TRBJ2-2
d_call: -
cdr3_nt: TGTGCCAGCCTCTGGGCCGGCGGGGAGCTGTTTTTT
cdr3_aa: CASLWAGGELFF

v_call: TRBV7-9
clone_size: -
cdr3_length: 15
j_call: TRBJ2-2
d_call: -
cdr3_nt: TGTGCCAGCAGCTTAGGTCTAGTATCCACCGGGGAGCTGTTTTTT
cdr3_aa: CASSLGLVSTGELFF

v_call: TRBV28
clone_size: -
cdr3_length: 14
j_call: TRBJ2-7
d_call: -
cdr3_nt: TGTGCCAGCAGTATCCTAAGGAGAACCTACGAGCAGTACTTC
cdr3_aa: CASSILRRTYEQYF

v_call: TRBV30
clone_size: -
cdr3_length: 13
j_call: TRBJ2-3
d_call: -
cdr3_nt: TGTGCCTGGAGACACAGTAACACAGATACGCAGTATTTT
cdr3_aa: CAWRHSNTDTQYF

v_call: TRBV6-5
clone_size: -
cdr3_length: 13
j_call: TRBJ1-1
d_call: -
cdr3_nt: TGTGCCAGCAGTTACTCCCGGACAGTTGAAGCTTTCTTT
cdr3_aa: CASSYSRTVEAFF

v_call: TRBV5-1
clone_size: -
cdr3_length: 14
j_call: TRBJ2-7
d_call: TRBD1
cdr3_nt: TGCGCCAGCAGTCACGACAGGGAGACCTACGAGCAGTACTTC
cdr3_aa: CASSHDRETYEQYF

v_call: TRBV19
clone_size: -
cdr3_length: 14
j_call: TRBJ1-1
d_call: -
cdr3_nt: TGTGCCAGTAGTATAGGACAGGAACGAACTGAAGCTTTCTTT
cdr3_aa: CASSIGQERTEAFF

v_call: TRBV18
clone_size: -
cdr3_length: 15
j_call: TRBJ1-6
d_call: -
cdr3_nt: TGTGCCAGCTCACCTGGCGGGGCGGCAAGTAGACCCCTCCACTTT
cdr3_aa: CASSPGGAASRPLHF

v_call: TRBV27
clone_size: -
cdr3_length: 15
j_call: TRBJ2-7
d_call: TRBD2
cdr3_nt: TGTGCCAGCAGTTTATTCGCGGGGGGCCCCGACGAGCAGTACTTC
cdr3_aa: CASSLFAGGPDEQYF

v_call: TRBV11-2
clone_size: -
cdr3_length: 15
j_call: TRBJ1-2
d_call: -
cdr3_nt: TGTGCCAGCAGCTCCACCGGGACACCAAACTATGGCTACACCTTC
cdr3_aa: CASSSTGTPNYGYTF

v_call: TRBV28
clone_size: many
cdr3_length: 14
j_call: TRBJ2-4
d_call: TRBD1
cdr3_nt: TGTGCCAGCATCAAGGACAGGGGGAGGAACATTCAGTACTTC
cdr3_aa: CASIKDRGRNIQYF

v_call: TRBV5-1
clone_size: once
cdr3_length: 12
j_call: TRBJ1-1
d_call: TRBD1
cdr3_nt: TGCGCCAGCAGCTCAAACAGGGGTACGGCTTTCTTT
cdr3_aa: CASSSNRGTAFF

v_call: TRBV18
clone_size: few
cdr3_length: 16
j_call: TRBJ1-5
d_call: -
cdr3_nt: TGTGCCAGCTCCCCCCGAGGGGGGGCAATTAGTCAGCCCCAGCATTTT
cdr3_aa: CASSPRGGAISQPQHF

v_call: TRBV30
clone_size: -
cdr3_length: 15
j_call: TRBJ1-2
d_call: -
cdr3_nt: TGTGCCTGGAGCGGTCAGGGAACCGGGAGCTATGGCTACACCTTC
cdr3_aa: CAWSGQGTGSYGYTF

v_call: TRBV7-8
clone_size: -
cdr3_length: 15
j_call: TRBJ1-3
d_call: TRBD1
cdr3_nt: TGTGCCAGCAGCTTAGACAGGGGGGGCGGAAACACCATATATTTT
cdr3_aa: CASSLDRGGGNTIYF

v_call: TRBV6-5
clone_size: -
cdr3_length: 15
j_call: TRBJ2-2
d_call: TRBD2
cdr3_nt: TGTGCCAGTGCTAGCGGGGGGGTGGACACCGGGGAGCTGTTTTTT
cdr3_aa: CASASGGVDTGELFF

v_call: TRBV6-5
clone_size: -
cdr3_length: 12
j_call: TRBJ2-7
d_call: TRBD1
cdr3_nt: TGTGCCAGCACCCCCGCAGGGGGCGAGCAGTACTTC
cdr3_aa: CASTPAGGEQYF

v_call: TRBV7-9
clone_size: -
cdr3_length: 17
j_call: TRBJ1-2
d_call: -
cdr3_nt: TGTGCCAGCAGCCTTAGAGGGGTGGGGGCGCGATTCAGTGGCTACACCTTC
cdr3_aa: CASSLRGVGARFSGYTF

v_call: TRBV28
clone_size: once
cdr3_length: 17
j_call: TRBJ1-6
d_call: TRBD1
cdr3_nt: TGTGCCAGCAGTTCGCGGACAGGGAGCTCCTATAATTCACCCCTCCACTTT
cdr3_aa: CASSSRTGSSYNSPLHF

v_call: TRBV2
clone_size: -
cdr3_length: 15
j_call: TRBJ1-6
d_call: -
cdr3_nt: TGTGCCAGCAGTGGAATGTCTAGTTTGAATTCACCCCTCCACTTT
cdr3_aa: CASSGMSSLNSPLHF

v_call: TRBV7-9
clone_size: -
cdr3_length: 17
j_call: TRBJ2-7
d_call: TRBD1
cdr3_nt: TGTGCCAGCAGCTTAGATTCTAGTAATGACAGGGCGCCCGAGCAGTACTTC
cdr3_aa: CASSLDSSNDRAPEQYF

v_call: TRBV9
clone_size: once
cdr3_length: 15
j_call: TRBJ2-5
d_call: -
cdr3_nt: TGTGCCAGCAGCCTTGCCGGGGACTTCCAAGAGACCCAGTACTTC
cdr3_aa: CASSLAGDFQETQYF

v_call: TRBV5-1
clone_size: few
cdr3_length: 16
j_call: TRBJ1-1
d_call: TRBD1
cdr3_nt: TGCGCCAGCAGCTTTTGGACAGGGGGCATGAACACTGAAGCTTTCTTT
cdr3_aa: CASSFWTGGMNTEAFF

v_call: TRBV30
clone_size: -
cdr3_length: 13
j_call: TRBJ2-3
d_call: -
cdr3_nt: TGTGCCTTAGGCCAAGGGGTAGCAGATACGCAGTATTTT
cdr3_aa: CALGQGVADTQYF

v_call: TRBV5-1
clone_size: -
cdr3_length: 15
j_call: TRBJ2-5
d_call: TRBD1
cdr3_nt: TGCGCCAGCAGCGTGACCGGGACAGCCCAAGAGACCCAGTACTTC
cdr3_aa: CASSVTGTAQETQYF

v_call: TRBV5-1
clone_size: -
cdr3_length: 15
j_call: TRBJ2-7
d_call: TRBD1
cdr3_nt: TGCGCCAGCAGAATTACCGGGACAGGGTTCGACGAGCAGTACTTC
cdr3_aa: CASRITGTGFDEQYF

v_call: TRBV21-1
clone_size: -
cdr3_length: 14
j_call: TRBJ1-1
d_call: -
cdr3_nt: TGTGCCGGGATAGACAGGCGATTGAACACTGAAGCTTTCTTT
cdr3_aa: CAGIDRRLNTEAFF